The sample holds a few counts of the clone carrying this TCR beta chain. Its antigen remains unidentified. These data originate in a study of T cell responses to AZD1222 COVID-19 vaccine. Study-level information: The analysis combined second doses at about 4 or about 12 weeks. General study findings and limits: Only six or seven AZD1222 recipients tested seropositive at baseline. Most donors were white British and more were female, and clonal diversity was possibly underestimated. There were vaccine-associated CD4 TCRs across spike, dominant at 160-218 and 743-854.

With 1 base removed from V and 5 bases from J, the gap between germline ends came to 2 bases. This CDR3 spans 11 amino acids. In germline, CDR1 is SEHNR, CDR2 FQNEAQ (reference sequence). Clones were read by immunoSEQ multiplex PCR, and TCRdb kept only the in-frame ones, dropping some. The repertoire holds 110,000 to 150,000 clones, with 93% as singletons. This receptor was obtained from an adult in good health. The starting material was peripheral blood, obtained on day 0 of AZD1222 vaccination. The genes are TRBV7-9 and TRBJ2-5, with D hard to call. The CDR3 DNA reads TGTGCCAGCAGCTTAGTGGAGACCCAGTACTTC. As protein: CASSLVETQYF.